These T cell receptor beta chains were read from a single sample in a study of spatial heterogeneity in lung cancer. MiXCR, applied by TCRdb to the 5' RACE reads, yields one record per CDR3 protein. The sample comprises approximately 29,000 distinct CDR3 sequences, roughly 8.4% of which are singletons, and around 36% rests with the top ten. The material sequenced was PBMCs, taken at surgery. The source is a female donor with early-stage non-small cell lung cancer. Each CDR3 is given with its conserved first and last residue. D genes are given only for firm matches. Expanded clones are given a class, and other clones once, few, many or no size at all.

CDR3aa: CASTPGGVDRPLHF; CDR3nt: TGTGCCAGCACCCCCGGGGGAGTTGATCGTCCCCTCCACTTT; len: 14; v_gene: TRBV9; abundance: -; j_gene: TRBJ1-6; d_gene: -
CDR3aa: CASSLSGTGELFF; CDR3nt: TGTGCCAGCAGCTTAAGTGGGACCGGGGAGCTGTTTTTT; len: 13; v_gene: TRBV7-3; abundance: many; j_gene: TRBJ2-2; d_gene: -
CDR3aa: CASSNLRVEGSPLHF; CDR3nt: TGTGCCAGCAGTAACCTTAGAGTAGAAGGTTCACCCCTCCACTTT; len: 15; v_gene: TRBV6-5; abundance: few; j_gene: TRBJ1-6; d_gene: -
CDR3aa: CASSRPPQETQYF; CDR3nt: TGTGCCAGCAGTCGCCCACCCCAAGAGACCCAGTACTTC; len: 13; v_gene: TRBV3-1; abundance: -; j_gene: TRBJ2-5; d_gene: -
CDR3aa: CSVVVPAGVKEQFF; CDR3nt: TGCAGCGTTGTTGTCCCAGCGGGAGTCAAAGAGCAGTTCTTC; len: 14; v_gene: TRBV29-1; abundance: -; j_gene: TRBJ2-1; d_gene: TRBD2
CDR3aa: CASSKSRLAPDTQYF; CDR3nt: TGTGCCAGCAGTAAAAGCCGACTAGCTCCAGATACGCAGTATTTT; len: 15; v_gene: TRBV2; abundance: -; j_gene: TRBJ2-3; d_gene: TRBD2
CDR3aa: CASSPTWTDQETQYF; CDR3nt: TGTGCCAGCAGCCCAACTTGGACGGACCAAGAGACCCAGTACTTC; len: 15; v_gene: TRBV7-9; abundance: many; j_gene: TRBJ2-5; d_gene: -
CDR3aa: CASSLDLGIRFNEQFF; CDR3nt: TGCGCCAGCAGCTTGGATCTGGGAATTCGGTTTAATGAGCAGTTCTTC; len: 16; v_gene: TRBV5-1; abundance: many; j_gene: TRBJ2-1; d_gene: -
CDR3aa: CASSTHLTGELFF; CDR3nt: TGTGCCAGCAGCACCCATCTAACCGGGGAGCTGTTTTTT; len: 13; v_gene: TRBV28; abundance: few; j_gene: TRBJ2-2; d_gene: -
CDR3aa: CASSLIFYEQYF; CDR3nt: TGTGCCAGCAGTCTTATCTTCTACGAGCAGTACTTC; len: 12; v_gene: TRBV28; abundance: medium-sized; j_gene: TRBJ2-7; d_gene: -
CDR3aa: CASSPRTGNFYEQYF; CDR3nt: TGTGCCAGCAGTCCTAGGACAGGGAACTTCTACGAGCAGTACTTC; len: 15; v_gene: TRBV28; abundance: medium-sized; j_gene: TRBJ2-7; d_gene: TRBD1
CDR3aa: CASSPLPGSDYTF; CDR3nt: TGCGCCAGCAGCCCCCTACCTGGAAGCGACTACACCTTC; len: 13; v_gene: TRBV5-1; abundance: many; j_gene: TRBJ1-2; d_gene: -
CDR3aa: CASSIGTVKETQYF; CDR3nt: TGTGCCAGTAGTATAGGGACAGTGAAAGAGACCCAGTACTTC; len: 14; v_gene: TRBV19; abundance: few; j_gene: TRBJ2-5; d_gene: -
CDR3aa: CATSRDPGLALEETQYF; CDR3nt: TGTGCCACCAGCAGAGATCCCGGTCTAGCGCTTGAAGAGACCCAGTACTTC; len: 17; v_gene: TRBV15; abundance: many; j_gene: TRBJ2-5; d_gene: -
CDR3aa: CASSQTRRRIYYGYTF; CDR3nt: TGTGCCAGCAGCCAGACGAGGAGACGGATTTACTATGGCTACACCTTC; len: 16; v_gene: TRBV11-2; abundance: few; j_gene: TRBJ1-2; d_gene: -
CDR3aa: CSASRDRRSDGYTF; CDR3nt: TGCAGTGCTAGCCGGGACAGGCGATCAGATGGCTACACCTTC; len: 14; v_gene: TRBV20-1; abundance: many; j_gene: TRBJ1-2; d_gene: TRBD1
CDR3aa: CASSFGLAGVYPQYF; CDR3nt: TGTGCCAGCAGTTTCGGACTAGCGGGAGTTTATCCCCAGTACTTC; len: 15; v_gene: TRBV27; abundance: -; j_gene: TRBJ2-5; d_gene: TRBD2
CDR3aa: CASSQVASGSTYEQYF; CDR3nt: TGCGCCAGCAGCCAAGTTGCTAGCGGGAGTACTTACGAGCAGTACTTC; len: 16; v_gene: TRBV4-1; abundance: few; j_gene: TRBJ2-7; d_gene: TRBD2
CDR3aa: CASSSTGLVETQYF; CDR3nt: TGTGCCAGCAGCTCAACCGGACTAGTAGAGACCCAGTACTTC; len: 14; v_gene: TRBV12-3/TRBV12-4; abundance: few; j_gene: TRBJ2-5; d_gene: TRBD2
CDR3aa: CASMMTSGRADTQYF; CDR3nt: TGTGCCAGTATGATGACTAGCGGGAGGGCAGATACGCAGTATTTT; len: 15; v_gene: TRBV19; abundance: many; j_gene: TRBJ2-3; d_gene: TRBD2
CDR3aa: CASSLRQGSTEAFF; CDR3nt: TGTGCCAGCAGTTTACGACAGGGGAGTACTGAAGCTTTCTTT; len: 14; v_gene: TRBV27; abundance: many; j_gene: TRBJ1-1; d_gene: TRBD1
CDR3aa: CASSFSPRAGAGELFF; CDR3nt: TGTGCCAGCAGCTTTTCCCCCAGGGCTGGGGCCGGGGAGCTGTTTTTT; len: 16; v_gene: TRBV7-9; abundance: many; j_gene: TRBJ2-2; d_gene: -
CDR3aa: CASSDSAMNTEAFF; CDR3nt: TGTGCCAGCAGTGACTCAGCCATGAACACTGAAGCTTTCTTT; len: 14; v_gene: TRBV25-1; abundance: many; j_gene: TRBJ1-1; d_gene: -